Below, 19 T cell receptor beta chains from the same sample are listed, as sequenced in a study of CD8 T cells in ankylosing spondylitis. Study-wide results and limits: One TCR beta motif, made up of several highly homologous variants, appeared characteristic of ankylosing spondylitis blood.

Antigens for these TCRs are unknown. TCRdb re-called the 5' RACE reads with MiXCR, one entry per CDR3 protein. The data hold more than 250,000 distinct CDR3 sequences, with approximately 8% observed a single time. The sample taken for sequencing was blood, either unsorted or a sorted T cell fraction (not recorded which). All receptors derive from a male donor with ankylosing spondylitis.

In this sample, this clonotype turned up many times. The gene calls are TRBV28 and TRBJ1-1; 8 bases align to TRBD1. V gave up 5 bases and J gave up 5 bases; unmatched junction bases: 7. This CDR3 contains 14 residues. Germline V CDR1 and CDR2: MDHEN, SYDVKM. In nucleotides, the CDR3 is TGTGCCAGCAGTCGACAGGGGTCGTGGACTGAAGCTTTCTTT. Amino acids: CASSRQGSWTEAFF.

This chain uses TRBV4-3 with TRBJ2-2; D not certain. V was shortened by 3 bases and J by 7 bases, with 3 bases between the two germline ends. The CDR3 has 11 residues. CDR1 is LGHNA and CDR2 is YSLEER in the germline V gene. CDR3 in DNA: TGCGCCAGCAGCCACAGCGGGGAGCTGTTTTTT. Its translation: CASSHSGELFF.

This clonotype was seen a handful of times. This chain links TRBV11-1 with TRBJ2-1; 10 bases are a match to TRBD1. The CDR3 runs to 16 residues. The germline V gene encodes CDR1 SGHAT and CDR2 FQDESV (reference sequence). V lost 5 bases to trimming and J lost 0 bases; unmatched junction nucleotides: 4. The CDR3 protein is CASSNRDRGSYNEQFF. CDR3 nucleotides: TGTGCCAGCAGCAACCGGGACAGGGGCTCCTACAATGAGCAGTTCTTC.

The V call is TRBV4-3, the J call TRBJ2-7, with D possibly TRBD2 on 5 matching bases. Germline V gene data show CDR1 as LGHNA and CDR2 as YSLEER. The CDR3 is made up of 13 amino acids. The germline V and J ends were trimmed by 3 bases and 3 bases, with 9 bases remaining between them. The CDR3 protein is CASSQTRDYEQYF. DNA of the CDR3: TGCGCCAGCAGCCAGACTCGGGACTACGAGCAGTACTTC.

This chain uses TRBV9 with TRBJ1-3; D is undetermined. The CDR3 is 15 residues long. From germline, CDR1 is SGDLS and CDR2 YYNGEE. V lost 4 bases and J 0 bases, leaving 11 bases between the germline ends. CDR3 coding DNA: TGTGCCAGCAGCAGCCTGGGCATCTCTGGAAACACCATATATTTT. Encoded protein: CASSSLGISGNTIYF.

The genes are TRBV29-1 and TRBJ2-7, with D perhaps matching TRBD2 (6 bases). V gave up 4 bases and J gave up 5 bases, with 15 bases separating them. Germline V lookup: CDR1 SQVTM, CDR2 ANQGSEA. The CDR3 runs 13 residues. In DNA form, the CDR3 reads TGCAGCGTTGGCGGGGACGTAAGTCACGAGCAGTACTTC. Translation: CSVGGDVSHEQYF.

At least ten counts were recorded for this clonotype. The chain links TRBV19 to TRBJ1-1; D gene ambiguous. The V and J ends lost 5 bases and 2 bases respectively, with 12 bases between them. CDR3 length: 14 residues. Per the germline V gene, CDR1 is LNHDA and CDR2 is SQIVND (reference sequence). This CDR3 reads CASSPRTVNTEAFF. CDR3 coding DNA: TGTGCCAGTAGTCCCCGGACGGTTAACACTGAAGCTTTCTTT.

This clonotype was seen repeatedly, ten times or more. The chain couples TRBV20-1 to TRBJ1-5; D is uncertain. Germline V CDR1 and CDR2: DFQATT, SNEGSKA (reference sequence). Trimming cost V 0 bases and J 3 bases, with 15 bases left between them. CDR3 length: 16 residues. CDR3 amino acids: CSARDRNRLINQPQHF. CDR3 in DNA: TGCAGTGCTAGAGACCGTAATAGACTGATCAATCAGCCCCAGCATTTT.

This clonotype was seen a few times. The chain recombines TRBV18 with TRBJ1-6; D gene uncertain. Germline-derived CDR1 and CDR2 are KGHSH and LQKENI. The length of the CDR3 is 14 residues. The V end was cut by 3 bases, the J end by 9 bases, with 12 bases between. The CDR3 sequence: CASSPLKEGSPLHF. CDR3 in DNA: TGTGCCAGCTCACCCTTGAAGGAAGGTTCACCCCTCCACTTT.

The rearrangement joins TRBV20-1 to TRBJ2-1; D remains ambiguous. The V and J ends lost 6 bases and 4 bases respectively, with 13 bases between them. Germline assignment: CDR1 DFQATT and CDR2 SNEGSKA (reference sequence). The CDR3 covers 13 residues. Here the CDR3 reads CSATRHLYNEQFF. CDR3 bases: TGCAGTGCGACAAGGCATCTGTACAATGAGCAGTTCTTC.

This clonotype has ten or more counts. The J gene is TRBJ1-2, the V gene TRBV18; 10 positions match TRBD1. Per germline, CDR1 KGHSH and CDR2 LQKENI. The CDR3 runs to 14 residues. J lost 8 bases, V lost 3 bases, and 6 bases had no gene match. As DNA, the CDR3 is TGTGCCAGCTCACCGGGACAGGGGCTCGACGGCTACACCTTC. Its translation is CASSPGQGLDGYTF.

This clonotype was seen ten or more times. The chain carries TRBV12-3 or TRBV12-4 and TRBJ2-1; 11 nucleotides match TRBD2. V gave up 6 bases and J gave up 3 bases; unmatched junction bases: 7. This CDR3 comprises 16 residues. The CDR3 sequence: CASRNTGTSGYNEQFF. DNA of the CDR3: TGTGCCAGCAGGAACACCGGGACTAGCGGCTACAATGAGCAGTTCTTC.

There are a few counts of this clonotype. The J gene is TRBJ2-3, the V gene TRBV11-3; perhaps TRBD1 as D (7 bases). This CDR3 is built from 16 residues. Trimming removed 5 bases at V and 6 bases at J, with 21 bases between. Germline values: CDR1 SGHNT, CDR2 YENEEA. This CDR3 is CASSGRLSGRGDTQYF. Here the CDR3 DNA reads TGTGCCAGCAGCGGACGGCTTAGCGGCAGGGGGGATACGCAGTATTTT.

This clonotype was observed at least ten times. The chain joins TRBV4-2 to TRBJ2-1, with 8 bases that match TRBD2. The CDR3 is made up of 16 amino acids. Losses at the gene ends were 0 bases for V and 1 base for J; bases not matched to a gene: 2. CDR1 and CDR2 (germline): LGHNA, YNFKEQ. CDR3 loop: CASSQETSGSYNEQFF. CDR3 sequence (DNA): TGTGCCAGCAGCCAAGAAACTAGCGGATCCTACAATGAGCAGTTCTTC.

The chain is built from TRBV5-6 and TRBJ2-1; tentative D call: TRBD1 (6 bases). The germline V gene has CDR1 SGHDT and CDR2 YYEEEE. The CDR3 consists of 16 residues. V was cut by 4 bases and J by 3 bases, with 17 bases left in between. Here the CDR3 DNA reads TGTGCCAGCAGCAGGGACACGGACTTGTTCTACAATGAGCAGTTCTTC. Its translation is CASSRDTDLFYNEQFF.

The J gene is TRBJ2-1, the V gene TRBV14; 8 bases are a match to TRBD1. Germline V lookup: CDR1 SGHDN, CDR2 FVKESK. The CDR3 totals 19 residues. Trimming took 3 bases from V and 0 from J; bases not matched to a gene: 13. Here the CDR3 reads CASSQDRVKFSSSYNEQFF. The DNA for the CDR3 is TGTGCCAGCAGCCAGGACAGGGTTAAGTTTTCCAGCTCCTACAATGAGCAGTTCTTC.

This clonotype came up a few times. V usage is TRBV4-1 and J usage is TRBJ2-1; no reliable D call. The CDR3 spans 14 residues. Trimming cost V 3 bases and J 6 bases, with 12 bases left between them. CDR1 MGHRA and CDR2 YSYEKL come from the germline V gene. CDR3 nucleotide sequence: TGCGCCAGCAGCCACCCAGAGTGGGCCAATGAGCAGTTCTTC. It codes for CASSHPEWANEQFF.

The rearrangement joins TRBV28 to TRBJ2-1, with 10 bases aligning to TRBD2. V was clipped by 5 bases and J by 2 bases; unmatched bases: 6. Germline-derived CDR1 and CDR2 are MDHEN and SYDVKM. The length of the CDR3 is 16 residues. The CDR3 reads CASSPRLAGPYNEQFF. The CDR3 DNA reads TGTGCCAGCAGTCCCCGACTAGCGGGCCCCTACAATGAGCAGTTCTTC.

J is TRBJ2-7 and V is TRBV28, with 13 bases lining up with TRBD2. Trimming cost V 6 bases and J 8 bases; bases outside gene matches: 7. The germline V gene encodes CDR1 MDHEN and CDR2 SYDVKM. This CDR3 is 14 amino acids long. CDR3 DNA sequence: TGTGCCAGCAGAACCGGACTAGCGGGAGTTAAGCAGTACTTC. Translated, it gives CASRTGLAGVKQYF.